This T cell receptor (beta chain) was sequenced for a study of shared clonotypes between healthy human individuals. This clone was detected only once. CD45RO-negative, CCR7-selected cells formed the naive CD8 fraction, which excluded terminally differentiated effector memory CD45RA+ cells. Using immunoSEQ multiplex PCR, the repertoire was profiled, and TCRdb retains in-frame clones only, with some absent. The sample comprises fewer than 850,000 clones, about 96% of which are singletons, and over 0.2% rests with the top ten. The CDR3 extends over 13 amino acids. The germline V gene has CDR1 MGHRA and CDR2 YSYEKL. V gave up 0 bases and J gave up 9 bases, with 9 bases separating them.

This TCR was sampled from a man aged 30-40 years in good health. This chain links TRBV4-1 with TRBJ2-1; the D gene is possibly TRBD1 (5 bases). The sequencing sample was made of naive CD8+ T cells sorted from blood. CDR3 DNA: TGCGCCAGCAGCCAAGACAGGGCGAGTGAGCAGTTCTTC. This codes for CASSQDRASEQFF.